This is a list of T cell receptor beta chains from one sample in a study of technical replicates of blood from a few donors. TCRdb's table, derived via immunoSEQ multiplex PCR, lists solely in-frame clones and lacks some. The profile covers tens of thousands of clones, with about 97% appearing a single time and 0.2% taken by the ten largest. The sample comprised T cells isolated from PBMCs. The source is a human donor in good health. CDR3s include the opening cysteine and the closing phenylalanine or tryptophan. D genes are given only for firm matches. Not all rows give a size; the values are once, few, many and, for expanded clones, a class.

J gene	D gene	clone size	V gene	CDR3 protein	CDR3 DNA
TRBJ1-4	TRBD1	-	TRBV15	CATTPQGAGEKLFF	TGTGCCACCACCCCGCAGGGGGCAGGTGAAAAACTGTTTTTT
TRBJ2-2	-	-	TRBV30	CAWSGTSDTGELFF	TGTGCCTGGAGTGGTACTAGTGACACCGGGGAGCTGTTTTTT
TRBJ1-6	TRBD1	-	TRBV30	CAWVGQGYSPLHF	TGTGCCTGGGTGGGACAGGGGTATTCACCCCTCCACTTT
TRBJ1-2	TRBD1	-	TRBV6-6	CASQLKGTGGYGYTF	TGTGCCAGCCAACTTAAAGGGACAGGGGGCTATGGCTACACCTTC
TRBJ1-1	-	-	TRBV7-9	CASSPPGESTEAFF	TGTGCCAGCAGCCCCCCGGGGGAGAGCACTGAAGCTTTCTTT
TRBJ1-2	-	-	TRBV6-5	CASSGGRGNYGYTF	TGTGCCAGCAGTGGAGGGAGAGGTAACTATGGCTACACCTTC
TRBJ1-4	-	-	TRBV28	CASSFGVDRSEKLFF	TGTGCCAGCAGTTTTGGGGTCGACAGAAGTGAAAAACTGTTTTTT
TRBJ1-3	-	-	TRBV4-1	CASRFGQSSGNTIYF	TGCGCCAGCAGATTCGGACAGAGCTCTGGAAACACCATATATTTT
TRBJ1-1	TRBD1	-	TRBV28	CASTLGQGSGNTEAFF	TGTGCCAGCACCCTCGGACAGGGCTCTGGGAACACTGAAGCTTTCTTT
TRBJ1-1	TRBD1	-	TRBV27	CASSLFLRTGGLGTEAFF	TGTGCCAGCAGTTTATTTCTCCGGACAGGGGGGTTAGGCACTGAAGCTTTCTTT
TRBJ2-5	-	-	TRBV5-6	CASSYRGGDPETQYF	TGTGCCAGCAGCTACCGGGGCGGGGACCCGGAGACCCAGTACTTC
TRBJ1-1	TRBD1	-	TRBV9	CASSAPSGQRLNTEAFF	TGTGCCAGCAGCGCGCCCTCGGGACAGAGATTGAACACTGAAGCTTTCTTT
TRBJ2-1	TRBD2	once	TRBV25-1	CASSEKAGSYNEQFF	TGTGCCAGCAGTGAAAAAGCGGGGTCCTACAATGAGCAGTTCTTC
TRBJ2-1	-	-	TRBV12-5	CASGLVLGLSYNEQFF	TGTGCTAGTGGTTTGGTACTGGGGCTCTCCTACAATGAGCAGTTCTTC
TRBJ2-7	TRBD1	-	TRBV27	CASSLTGNLYEQYF	TGTGCCAGCAGTTTGACAGGGAATCTCTACGAGCAGTACTTC
TRBJ1-2	-	-	TRBV5-1	CASSLTDSTYGYTF	TGCGCCAGCAGCTTAACTGACAGTACCTATGGCTACACCTTC
TRBJ2-7	-	-	TRBV4-1	CASSPPGQMDEQYF	TGCGCCAGCAGCCCCCCAGGGCAGATGGACGAGCAGTACTTC
TRBJ2-7	TRBD1	-	TRBV11-3	CASSMKDRGVDEQYF	TGTGCCAGCAGCATGAAGGACAGGGGAGTAGACGAGCAGTACTTC
TRBJ2-3	TRBD1	-	TRBV6-1	CASRPGQGADTQYF	TGTGCCAGCAGGCCGGGACAGGGGGCAGATACGCAGTATTTT
TRBJ2-6	-	-	TRBV5-4	CASSPRQDRGANVLTF	TGTGCCAGCAGCCCCAGACAGGATCGTGGGGCCAACGTCCTGACTTTC
TRBJ1-1	TRBD1	-	TRBV6-4	CATRGANTEAFF	TGTGCCACCAGGGGGGCTAACACTGAAGCTTTCTTT
TRBJ1-1	-	-	TRBV4-1	CASSHSADTEAFF	TGCGCCAGCAGCCATTCCGCGGACACTGAAGCTTTCTTT
TRBJ1-1	-	-	TRBV6-6	CASSEEGGETEAFF	TGTGCCAGCAGTGAGGAGGGAGGAGAGACTGAAGCTTTCTTT
TRBJ2-5	-	-	TRBV9	CASSVGTTQKVETQYF	TGTGCCAGCAGCGTAGGTACTACACAAAAGGTGGAGACCCAGTACTTC
TRBJ1-2	TRBD1	-	TRBV2	CASSEAGGQGGGYTF	TGTGCCAGCAGTGAAGCAGGAGGACAGGGGGGCGGCTACACCTTC
TRBJ1-1	TRBD1	-	TRBV11-3	CASSFVGGANEAFF	TGTGCCAGCAGCTTCGTAGGGGGCGCTAATGAAGCTTTCTTT
TRBJ2-5	-	-	TRBV9	CASSVGQLGGGNIETQYF	TGTGCCAGCAGCGTAGGGCAGCTCGGGGGTGGGAATATCGAGACCCAGTACTTC
TRBJ2-7	-	-	TRBV4-1	CTSSRSGGPYEQYF	TGCACCAGCAGCCGTAGCGGAGGCCCCTACGAGCAGTACTTC
TRBJ2-3	-	-	TRBV5-1	CASSDYPGTSGTDTQYF	TGCGCCAGCAGCGATTACCCCGGGACTTCCGGCACAGATACGCAGTATTTT
TRBJ2-3	-	-	TRBV7-9	CASSLGPGESTDTQYF	TGTGCCAGCAGCTTAGGGCCGGGAGAAAGCACAGATACGCAGTATTTT
TRBJ1-1	TRBD1	-	TRBV7-9	CASSEGQGYTEAFF	TGTGCCAGCAGCGAGGGACAGGGGTACACTGAAGCTTTCTTT
TRBJ2-3	-	-	TRBV30	CAWRHSGSTDTQYF	TGTGCCTGGAGGCATAGCGGATCCACAGATACGCAGTATTTT
TRBJ2-7	TRBD2	-	TRBV5-1	CASSLGLAGDYEQYF	TGCGCCAGCAGCTTGGGACTAGCGGGAGACTACGAGCAGTACTTC
TRBJ2-3	TRBD2	-	TRBV7-9	CASSLSSGSTDTQYF	TGTGCCAGCAGCTTATCTAGCGGAAGCACAGATACGCAGTATTTT
TRBJ2-7	-	-	TRBV9	CASSVSGQYEQYF	TGTGCCAGCAGCGTAAGCGGTCAGTACGAGCAGTACTTC
TRBJ2-5	TRBD2	-	TRBV10-3	CAISESGPAGVETQYF	TGTGCCATCAGTGAGTCTGGGCCAGCGGGAGTAGAGACCCAGTACTTC
TRBJ2-7	TRBD2	-	TRBV27	CASSSRSLAGESYEQYF	TGTGCCAGCAGTTCCCGATCACTAGCGGGAGAGTCCTACGAGCAGTACTTC
TRBJ2-3	-	-	TRBV5-1	CASSSTGSTDTQYF	TGCGCCAGCAGCTCGACCGGGAGCACAGATACGCAGTATTTT
TRBJ2-7	TRBD2	-	TRBV7-9	CASSSGTSGSEQYF	TGTGCCAGCAGCTCCGGGACTAGCGGGAGCGAGCAGTACTTC
TRBJ1-1	-	-	TRBV6-1	CASRTQEAFF	TGTGCCAGCAGAACACAAGAAGCTTTCTTT
TRBJ2-3	TRBD2	once	TRBV15	CATGGGALSDTQYF	TGTGCCACGGGCGGGGGGGCATTGTCCGATACGCAGTATTTT
TRBJ2-5	-	once	TRBV5-4	CASSLAGGRETQYF	TGTGCCAGCAGCTTGGCCGGAGGGCGAGAGACCCAGTACTTC
TRBJ1-1	TRBD1	once	TRBV6-5	CASSSGGNTEAFF	TGTGCCAGCAGTTCAGGGGGGAACACTGAAGCTTTCTTT
TRBJ1-1	-	-	TRBV7-2	CASSSYSPTEAFF	TGTGCCAGCAGCTCGTACAGTCCCACTGAAGCTTTCTTT
TRBJ1-2	-	-	TRBV9	CAGLDQGSVYGYTF	TGTGCCGGGTTGGACCAGGGGTCTGTCTATGGCTACACCTTC
TRBJ2-1	TRBD2	once	TRBV6-5	CASTGTSLYNEQFF	TGTGCCAGCACTGGGACTAGCCTCTACAATGAGCAGTTCTTC
TRBJ2-5	-	-	TRBV5-1	CASSLEGQQETQYF	TGCGCCAGCAGCCTGGAGGGACAGCAAGAGACCCAGTACTTC
TRBJ2-1	TRBD1	-	TRBV27	CASSYTGTGKAFEQFF	TGTGCCAGCAGTTACACCGGGACAGGGAAAGCTTTTGAGCAGTTCTTC
TRBJ2-5	-	-	TRBV16	CASSQNPTRQETQYF	TGTGCCAGCAGCCAAAATCCGACTAGGCAAGAGACCCAGTACTTC
TRBJ1-1	TRBD1	-	TRBV4-2	CASSQDLRGSTNTEAFF	TGTGCCAGCAGCCAAGATCTCAGGGGGAGTACGAACACTGAAGCTTTCTTT
TRBJ1-4	-	-	TRBV28	CASSGTGTPSDLLFF	TGTGCCAGCAGTGGGACGGGGACACCTTCTGATTTACTGTTTTTT
TRBJ2-2	TRBD2	-	TRBV9	CASSPPGGEIGELFF	TGTGCCAGCAGCCCCCCCGGGGGGGAAATCGGGGAGCTGTTTTTT
TRBJ2-4	-	-	TRBV6-5	CASSYSSSLAKNIQYF	TGTGCCAGCAGTTATTCGTCTTCGTTAGCCAAAAACATTCAGTACTTC
TRBJ1-1	-	-	TRBV28	CASIELEAFF	TGTGCCAGCATCGAACTAGAGGCTTTCTTT
TRBJ2-2	-	-	TRBV2	CASSSTGELFF	TGTGCCAGCAGCAGTACCGGGGAGCTGTTTTTT
TRBJ2-7	TRBD1	-	TRBV7-6	CASSSGTANPYEQYF	TGTGCCAGCAGCTCCGGGACAGCGAACCCCTACGAGCAGTACTTC
TRBJ2-3	-	-	TRBV6-6	CASSPWEGQGTDTQYF	TGTGCCAGCAGCCCTTGGGAGGGACAGGGCACAGATACGCAGTATTTT
TRBJ2-7	-	-	TRBV6-5	CASSYSGRWGDEQYF	TGTGCCAGCAGTTACTCGGGGAGATGGGGAGACGAGCAGTACTTC
TRBJ2-5	TRBD1	-	TRBV9	CASSPETGWEETQYF	TGTGCCAGCAGCCCAGAGACAGGGTGGGAAGAGACCCAGTACTTC